A selection of T cell receptor beta chains follows, all from one sample in a study of cytotoxic CD8 clonotypes in ibrutinib-treated CLL. The method was immunoSEQ multiplex PCR; TCRdb's version includes in-frame clones alone and lacks a portion of them. The sample includes approximately 150,000 clones, approximately 91% of them seen just once. Sequencing was performed on PBMCs, taken at disease progression, from a patient treated with ibrutinib. Source of these receptors: a human donor with chronic lymphocytic leukemia. The CDR3 runs from the conserved cysteine through the conserved F or W. Clone size is stated in some rows and not others, as once, few, many or a class when expanded.

CAIKGTWENNEQFF,TRBJ2-1,TRBV10-3,.
CAWSVEDRGSGELFF,TRBJ2-2,TRBV30,.
CASRTRDRAGETQYF,TRBJ2-5,TRBV2,few
CASSLGRRNYGYTF,TRBJ1-2,TRBV11-2,.
CASSQTRGSETQYF,TRBJ2-5,TRBV7-3,.
CASSRTGISYNEQFF,TRBJ2-1,TRBV7-9,.
CASSLLDSTDTQYF,TRBJ2-3,TRBV19,.
CASSTMDSGREKLFF,TRBJ1-4,TRBV7-6,.
CASSYGRAGANVLTF,TRBJ2-6,TRBV6-5,.
CASRVGSAAKNIQYF,TRBJ2-4,TRBV5-1,.
CASSKTGVPASDTQYF,TRBJ2-3,TRBV9,.
CASSREGPSEQYF,TRBJ2-7,TRBV18,.
CASSFGQATPGNTIYF,TRBJ1-3,TRBV5-4,.
CASARGALSYEQYF,TRBJ2-7,TRBV27,once
CASSPGGTGGYEQYF,TRBJ2-7,TRBV18,.
CASSLEHMNTEAFF,TRBJ1-1,TRBV7-9,.
CASSLAGGRVGEQFF,TRBJ2-1,TRBV7-6,.
CASSHRLASGNTIYF,TRBJ1-3,TRBV5-5,.
CASSFTSGSTFRAEQFF,TRBJ2-1,TRBV5-5,.
CASSPLLGRGENEQFF,TRBJ2-1,TRBV7-9,.
CAISESAGGHLGDTQYF,TRBJ2-3,TRBV10-3,.
CASSTLAGGFEQYF,TRBJ2-7,TRBV5-4,.
CASTALEQLNQPQHF,TRBJ1-5,TRBV28,.
CSVAGQGRYTF,TRBJ1-2,TRBV29-1,.
CASSLAGLRDGYNEQFF,TRBJ2-1,TRBV5-1,.
CASSLVGQYNQPQHF,TRBJ1-5,TRBV5-8,.
CASSIFRSTLQETQYF,TRBJ2-5,TRBV19,.